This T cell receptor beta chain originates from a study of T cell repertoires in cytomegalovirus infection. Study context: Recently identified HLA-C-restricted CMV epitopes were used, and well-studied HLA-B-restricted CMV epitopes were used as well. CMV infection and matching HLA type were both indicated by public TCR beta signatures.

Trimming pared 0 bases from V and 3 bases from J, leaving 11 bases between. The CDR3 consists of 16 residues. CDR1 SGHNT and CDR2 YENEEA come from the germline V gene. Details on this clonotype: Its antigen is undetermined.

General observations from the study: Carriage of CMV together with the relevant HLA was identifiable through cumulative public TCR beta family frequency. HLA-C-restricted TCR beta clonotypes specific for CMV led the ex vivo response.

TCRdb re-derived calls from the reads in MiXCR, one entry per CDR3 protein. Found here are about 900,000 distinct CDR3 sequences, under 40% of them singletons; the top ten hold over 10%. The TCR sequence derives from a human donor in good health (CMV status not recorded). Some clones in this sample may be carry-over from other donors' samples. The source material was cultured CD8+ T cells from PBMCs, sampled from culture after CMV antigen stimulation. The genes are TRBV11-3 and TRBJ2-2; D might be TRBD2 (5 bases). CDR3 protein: CASSLDEGDHTGELFF. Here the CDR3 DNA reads TGTGCCAGCAGCTTAGATGAGGGAGATCACACCGGGGAGCTGTTTTTT.